The 30 T cell receptor beta chains below were found in one sample sequenced in a study of beta chain features in type 1 diabetes. Isolated RNA was reverse transcribed in full, so expressed TCRB transcripts were sequenced. Repertoires were generated with immunoSEQ multiplex PCR, while TCRdb's copy carries only in-frame clones and drops some. The table lists 200,000 to 250,000 clones, 9.6% of them singletons. Sequencing was carried out using naive CD4+ T cells from blood. Every receptor here comes from a woman aged 18-29 years in good health.

The table lists this clone with a few counts. V gene TRBV9 combines with J gene TRBJ1-1, with TRBD1 matching 12 bases. Germline loops: CDR1 SGDLS, CDR2 YYNGEE. The length of the CDR3 is 20 residues. J was trimmed by 2 bases and V by 5 bases; bases with no gene match: 19. The chain's CDR3 is CASRGSGTGGESGQNTEAFF. The CDR3 DNA reads as TGTGCCAGCAGGGGGTCCGGGACAGGGGGCGAGTCGGGCCAAAACACTGAAGCTTTCTTT.

This chain links TRBV25-1 with TRBJ2-2; possibly TRBD2 for D (6 bases). The CDR3 is made up of 14 amino acids. V lost 6 bases and J lost 3, with 11 bases in between. CDR1 MGHDK and CDR2 SYGVNS come from the germline V gene. This CDR3 reads CASSGGGDTGELFF. CDR3 sequence (DNA): TGTGCCAGCAGCGGCGGAGGGGACACCGGGGAGCTGTTTTTT.

The rearrangement uses TRBV5-1 and TRBJ2-5, with 11 bases matching TRBD2. Germline V gives CDR1 SGHRS, CDR2 YFSETQ. Trimming took 0 bases from V and 4 from J; bases not matched to a gene: 5. The CDR3 extends over 16 amino acids. CDR3 coding DNA: TGCGCCAGCAGCTTGGGGCTAGCGGGAGGCCGAGAGACCCAGTACTTC. This translates into CASSLGLAGGRETQYF. The full variable domain, with the rest looked up from reference TRBV5-1 and TRBJ2-5, is KAGVTQTPRYLIKTRGQQVTLSCSPISGHRSVSWYQQTPGQGLQFLFEYFSETQRNKGNFPGRFSGRQFSNSRSEMNVSTLELGDSALYLCASSLGLAGGRETQYFGPGTRLLVL.

This clone has just a few counts. The chain recombines TRBV5-1 with TRBJ2-3; weak D call: TRBD2 (6 bases). The CDR3 loop spans 15 amino acids. CDR1 and CDR2 from the germline V gene are SGHRS and YFSETQ. The germline V and J ends were trimmed by 6 bases and 5 bases, with 19 bases remaining between them. In nucleotides, the CDR3 is TGCGCCAGCACCCCCCTCGGGGGAGGAAAAGATACGCAGTATTTT. Amino acids: CASTPLGGGKDTQYF.

The chain combines TRBV30 with TRBJ1-1, with 8 bases identical to TRBD1. V was clipped by 4 bases and J by 3 bases; unmatched bases: 10. Germline CDR1 and CDR2: GTSNPN and SVGIG (reference sequence). The CDR3 sequence is 15 residues long. The CDR3 DNA is TGTGCCTGGACCTCTCCGGACAGGGTCGACACTGAAGCTTTCTTT. Translated: CAWTSPDRVDTEAFF.

Only a few counts were recorded for this clone. The J gene is TRBJ1-2, the V gene TRBV5-1; 8 bases fit TRBD1. This CDR3 spans 14 amino acids. From germline, CDR1 is SGHRS and CDR2 YFSETQ. J gave up 2 bases and V 4 bases, and 4 bases lay outside the gene matches. CDR3 protein: CASSVDRGNYGYTF. CDR3 nucleotide sequence: TGCGCCAGCAGCGTCGACAGGGGAAACTATGGCTACACCTTC.

This clone was recorded a few times. The chain is built from TRBV7-9 and TRBJ1-2; possible D gene TRBD1, 5 bases. The CDR3 loop spans 15 amino acids. Trimming pared 5 bases from V and 3 bases from J, leaving 16 bases between. Per germline, CDR1 SEHNR and CDR2 FQNEAQ (reference sequence). This CDR3 reads CASSEQVGGDYGYTF. CDR3 DNA: TGTGCCAGCAGCGAGCAAGTGGGGGGGGACTATGGCTACACCTTC.

The genes are TRBV5-1 and TRBJ2-1, with TRBD2 identical over 11 bases. This CDR3 spans 17 amino acids. Germline assignment: CDR1 SGHRS and CDR2 YFSETQ. The junction had 14 bases not matched to a gene; V was cut back by 2 bases and J by 10 bases. The CDR3 loop reads CASSLPSGGPGSGEQFF. The CDR3, as DNA: TGCGCCAGCAGCTTACCTAGCGGGGGGCCGGGCTCGGGGGAGCAGTTCTTC. Based on the CDR3 plus reference TRBV5-1 and TRBJ2-1, the full variable domain is KAGVTQTPRYLIKTRGQQVTLSCSPISGHRSVSWYQQTPGQGLQFLFEYFSETQRNKGNFPGRFSGRQFSNSRSEMNVSTLELGDSALYLCASSLPSGGPGSGEQFFGPGTRLTVL.

This sequence joins TRBV7-3 and TRBJ1-1, with D uncertain. Germline V gene lookup returns CDR1 SGHTA and CDR2 FQGTGA. The CDR3 covers 14 residues. The V gene lost 3 bases and the J gene lost 3 bases, with 11 bases spanning the gap. The CDR3 nucleotides read TGTGCCAGCAGCTTCCAAGCTCGGGACACTGAAGCTTTCTTT. Translating gives CASSFQARDTEAFF. Full variable domain (missing parts from reference TRBV7-3 and TRBJ1-1): GAGVSQTPSNKVTEKGKYVELRCDPISGHTALYWYRQSLGQGPEFLIYFQGTGAADDSGLPNDRFFAVRPEGSVSTLKIQRTERGDSAVYLCASSFQARDTEAFFGQGTRLTVV.

In this sample, this clone turned up a few times. This chain joins TRBV7-9 and TRBJ2-3, with 12 bases fitting TRBD2. Germline V gene sequence: CDR1 SEHNR, CDR2 FQNEAQ (reference sequence). V was pared by 6 bases and J by 4 bases, with 8 bases of the junction left unmatched. This CDR3 comprises 16 residues. In nucleotides, the CDR3 is TGTGCCAGCAGGCCGTGGACTAGCGGGATATCAGATACGCAGTATTTT. Translated: CASRPWTSGISDTQYF. Together with reference TRBV7-9 and TRBJ2-3, the CDR3 gives the full variable domain: DTGVSQNPRHKITKRGQNVTFRCDPISEHNRLYWYRQTLGQGPEFLTYFQNEAQLEKSRLLSDRFSAERPKGSFSTLEIQRTEQGDSAMYLCASRPWTSGISDTQYFGPGTRLTVL.

This chain connects TRBV6-1 to TRBJ1-2; TRBD1 matches 8 bases. Looked up from germline, CDR1 is MNHNS and CDR2 is SASEGT. J lost 4 bases, V lost 3 bases, and 4 bases had no gene match. The CDR3 sequence is 14 residues long. The CDR3 region has the DNA TGTGCCAGCAGTGACAGGGGGCGTCCCTATGGCTACACCTTC. It specifies CASSDRGRPYGYTF.

The sample holds a few counts of this clone. The rearrangement uses TRBV19 and TRBJ2-4; a weak D match, TRBD2 (7 bases). The V end was cut by 7 bases, the J end by 1 base, with 17 bases between. Germline V CDR1 and CDR2: LNHDA, SQIVND (reference sequence). This CDR3 is 16 amino acids long. Written as DNA, the CDR3 is TGTGCCAGTAATACCGGGGGGCGGAATGCCAAAAACATTCAGTACTTC. Protein sequence: CASNTGGRNAKNIQYF. The whole variable domain, filled in from reference TRBV19 and TRBJ2-4, reads DGGITQSPKYLFRKEGQNVTLSCEQNLNHDAMYWYRQDPGQGLRLIYYSQIVNDFQKGDIAEGYSVSREKKESFPLTVTSAQKNPTAFYLCASNTGGRNAKNIQYFGAGTRLSVL.

This clone appeared a few times. This chain joins TRBV7-8 and TRBJ2-5; 8 nucleotides match TRBD2. Germline V gene lookup returns CDR1 SGHVS and CDR2 FQNEAQ. V was clipped by 1 base and J by 5 bases; unmatched bases: 15. The CDR3 is 18 amino acids. The CDR3 nucleotides read TGTGCCAGCAGCTTAGGGGCGAGGGGTGCGGGGGGCGCGGAGACCCAGTACTTC. Residues: CASSLGARGAGGAETQYF. The full variable domain, in which reference TRBV7-8 and TRBJ2-5 provide the parts outside the CDR3, is GAGVSQSPRYKVAKRGQDVALRCDPISGHVSLFWYQQALGQGPEFLTYFQNEAQLDKSGLPSDRFFAERPEGSVSTLKIQRTQQEDSAVYLCASSLGARGAGGAETQYFGPGTRLLVL.

This clone was counted a few times. This chain joins TRBV9 and TRBJ1-1; 8 bases map to TRBD1. Trimming took 0 bases from V and 0 from J; bases not matched to a gene: 4. Germline CDR1 reads SGDLS; CDR2 reads YYNGEE. The CDR3 extends over 16 amino acids. The DNA for the CDR3 is TGTGCCAGCAGCGTAGACAGGACAGGGCTGAACACTGAAGCTTTCTTT. Protein: CASSVDRTGLNTEAFF.

This clone was seen a handful of times. This rearrangement joins TRBV19 to TRBJ2-2; 7 bases agree with TRBD1. CDR1 is LNHDA, CDR2 SQIVND, per germline (reference sequence). The CDR3 is 16 residues long. Losses at the gene ends were 7 bases for V and 1 base for J; bases not matched to a gene: 9. In DNA, the CDR3 is TGTGCCAGTAATATGGATGGGACAGTGAACACCGGGGAGCTGTTTTTT. Encoded protein: CASNMDGTVNTGELFF.

Only a few counts were recorded for this clone. The chain joins TRBV12-5 to TRBJ2-4; possibly TRBD2 for D (6 bases). Trimming removed 6 bases from V and 0 bases from J, with 24 bases in between. The CDR3 loop spans 19 amino acids. Per the germline V gene, CDR1 is LGHNT and CDR2 is FRNRAP. The CDR3: CASGDMGLAINTAKNIQYF. CDR3 bases: TGTGCTAGTGGGGACATGGGGCTAGCGATCAATACAGCCAAAAACATTCAGTACTTC.

The chain links TRBV6-5 to TRBJ2-3; a possible D gene is TRBD2 (6 bases). V was cut by 6 bases and J by 2 bases, with 15 bases left in between. The germline CDR1 and CDR2 sequences are MNHEY and SVGAGI. This CDR3 comprises 15 residues. The CDR3 sequence: CASRPPGLHTDTQYF. CDR3 sequence (DNA): TGTGCCAGCAGGCCGCCGGGACTCCACACAGATACGCAGTATTTT.

This clone was recorded many times. The rearrangement uses TRBV23-1 and TRBJ1-2; D might be TRBD1 (6 bases). TRBV23-1 is classed as an ORF, of uncertain function. Trimming pared 8 bases from V and 7 bases from J, leaving 20 bases between. The CDR3 has 14 residues. The CDR3 nucleotides are TGCGCCAGCCCCCCTCTAGGGGGATTGGTTGGCTACACCTTC. It encodes CASPPLGGLVGYTF.

A few counts support this clone. This chain connects TRBV5-1 to TRBJ1-1; D call uncertain. Germline CDR1 reads SGHRS; CDR2 reads YFSETQ. The CDR3 is 13 residues long. The V end was cut by 0 bases, the J end by 5 bases, with 8 bases between. CDR3 residues: CASSLGRGTEAFF. The CDR3 coding sequence is TGCGCCAGCAGCTTGGGACGAGGGACTGAAGCTTTCTTT. Looking up the rest from reference TRBV5-1 and TRBJ1-1 gives the full variable domain: KAGVTQTPRYLIKTRGQQVTLSCSPISGHRSVSWYQQTPGQGLQFLFEYFSETQRNKGNFPGRFSGRQFSNSRSEMNVSTLELGDSALYLCASSLGRGTEAFFGQGTRLTVV.

This clone came up once. This sequence joins TRBV2 and TRBJ1-5; 8 nucleotides line up with TRBD1. CDR3 size: 13 residues. With 4 bases clipped from V and 8 bases from J, the junction kept 4 bases outside the gene matches. Germline V CDR1 and CDR2: SNHLY, FYNNEI. CDR3 nucleotide sequence: TGTGCCAGCAGTGGACAGGGGTTGGAGCCCCAGCATTTT. Amino acids: CASSGQGLEPQHF.

The chain uses TRBV10-2 and TRBJ1-4; possible D gene TRBD1, 6 bases. Trimming cost V 5 bases and J 0 bases, with 10 bases left between them. Germline V CDR1 and CDR2: WSHSY, SAAADI. This CDR3 region has 15 residues. CDR3 sequence (DNA): TGCGCCAGCAGTCAACAGGGAGCAACTAATGAAAAACTGTTTTTT. Translating it yields CASSQQGATNEKLFF.

This clone was found a few times. The chain recombines TRBV4-2 with TRBJ2-5; 11 bases align to TRBD2. The CDR3 has 17 amino acids. J lost 3 bases, V lost 1 base, and 7 bases had no gene match. CDR1 is LGHNA and CDR2 is YNFKEQ in the germline V gene. The CDR3 protein is CASSQARASGGKETQYF. The CDR3 DNA reads as TGTGCCAGCAGCCAAGCGCGGGCTAGCGGGGGGAAAGAGACCCAGTACTTC.

This chain connects TRBV5-1 to TRBJ2-3; D call uncertain. V dropped 0 bases and J dropped 3 bases, with 5 bases sitting between them. Germline values: CDR1 SGHRS, CDR2 YFSETQ. This CDR3 contains 13 residues. CDR3 sequence (DNA): TGCGCCAGCAGCTTGGTCCAGACAGATACGCAGTATTTT. This sequence encodes CASSLVQTDTQYF.

This clone occurred a few times. The chain recombines TRBV27 with TRBJ1-6; tentative D call: TRBD1 (6 bases). This CDR3 has 15 residues. CDR1 and CDR2 (germline): MNHEY, SMNVEV (reference sequence). The V gene lost 7 bases and the J gene lost 8 bases, with 18 bases spanning the gap. The chain's CDR3 is CASNLQGRLDSPLHF. CDR3 DNA sequence: TGTGCCAGCAACTTACAGGGACGATTAGATTCACCCCTCCACTTT.

V usage is TRBV6-1 and J usage is TRBJ2-7; 9 nucleotides agree with TRBD2. The CDR3 length is 15 residues. Trimming at V came to 3 bases and at J to 4 bases, leaving 7 bases not matched to a gene. In germline, CDR1 is MNHNS, CDR2 SASEGT. The CDR3 loop reads CASSEVAGVLYEQYF. DNA of the CDR3: TGTGCCAGCAGTGAGGTAGCGGGAGTCCTATACGAGCAGTACTTC.

The V and J genes are TRBV5-4 and TRBJ1-1; no definite D call. CDR1 SGHNT and CDR2 YYREEE come from the germline V gene (reference sequence). CDR3 length: 16 amino acids. Trimming took off 4 bases at V and 11 bases at J, with 27 bases between the two ends. CDR3 amino acids: CASSQDQRRPPDGAFF. CDR3 nucleotide sequence: TGTGCCAGCAGCCAAGATCAGAGGCGTCCTCCCGATGGGGCTTTCTTT.

V and J are TRBV2 and TRBJ2-3, with 7 bases fitting TRBD2. CDR3 length: 15 amino acids. In germline, CDR1 is SNHLY, CDR2 FYNNEI. Trimming cost V 6 bases and J 1 base; bases outside gene matches: 7. The CDR3 loop reads CASRGSGGRTDTQYF. CDR3 bases: TGTGCCAGCAGAGGCTCGGGGGGACGCACAGATACGCAGTATTTT.

This clone was counted a few times. This rearrangement joins TRBV7-9 to TRBJ2-3; 7 nucleotides align to TRBD1. V lost 3 bases and J lost 1; bases outside the gene matches: 4. From germline, CDR1 is SEHNR and CDR2 FQNEAQ (reference sequence). CDR3 length equals 15 residues. CDR3: CASSFWQGGTDTQYF. CDR3 bases: TGTGCCAGCAGCTTCTGGCAGGGGGGCACAGATACGCAGTATTTT.

This clone turned up a few times. The chain combines TRBV5-6 with TRBJ2-7; TRBD2 agrees at 10 bases. This CDR3 is 15 amino acids long. CDR1 is SGHDT and CDR2 is YYEEEE in the germline V gene. Trimming cost V 3 bases and J 5 bases; bases outside gene matches: 8. The CDR3, as DNA: TGTGCCAGCAGCTGGTTGTCAGGGACTAGCGACGAGCAGTACTTC. Its protein product is CASSWLSGTSDEQYF.

The V gene is TRBV6-1, the J gene TRBJ2-7; D possibly corresponds to TRBD1 (6 bases). Germline V gives CDR1 MNHNS, CDR2 SASEGT. The V gene lost 2 bases and the J gene lost 5 bases, with 16 bases spanning the gap. CDR3 length equals 15 residues. CDR3 region: CASSELTGPGDEQYF. CDR3 in DNA: TGTGCCAGCAGTGAATTGACAGGACCCGGGGACGAGCAGTACTTC.